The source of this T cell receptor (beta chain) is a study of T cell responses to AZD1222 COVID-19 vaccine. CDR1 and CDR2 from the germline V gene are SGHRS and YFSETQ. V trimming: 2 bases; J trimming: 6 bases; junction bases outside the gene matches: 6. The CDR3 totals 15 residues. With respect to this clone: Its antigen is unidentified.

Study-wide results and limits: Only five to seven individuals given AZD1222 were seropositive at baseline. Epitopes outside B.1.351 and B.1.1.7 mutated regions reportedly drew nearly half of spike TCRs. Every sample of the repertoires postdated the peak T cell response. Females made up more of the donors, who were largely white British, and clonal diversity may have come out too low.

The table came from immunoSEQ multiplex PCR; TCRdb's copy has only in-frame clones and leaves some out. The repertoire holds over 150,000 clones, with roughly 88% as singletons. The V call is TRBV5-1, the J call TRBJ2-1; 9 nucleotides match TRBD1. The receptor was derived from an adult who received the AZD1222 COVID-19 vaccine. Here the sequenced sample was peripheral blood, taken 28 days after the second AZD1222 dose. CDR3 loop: CASSLPGQGGNEQFF. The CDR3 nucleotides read TGCGCCAGCAGCTTACCGGGACAGGGTGGCAATGAGCAGTTCTTC.